This TCR beta chain emerged from a study of blood T cell repertoires in COVID-19. J lost 1 base, V lost 0 bases, and 1 base had no gene match. Germline CDR1 and CDR2: SGHRS and YFSETQ. The CDR3 runs 15 residues. Authors' methods: Amplified reference gene primers provided the basis for estimating nucleated cell counts. This table comes from immunoSEQ multiplex PCR, and its TCRdb copy is limited to in-frame clones, with some not included. V, J and clone size derive from that table, while D and trimming were established from the DNA sequence. This sample carries about 100,000 clones, approximately 80% of them seen once, and the ten largest clones take 9.5% to 13%.

The V gene is TRBV5-1, the J gene TRBJ1-1; 9 bases are shared with TRBD1. This clonotype originated in a woman in her 70s with acute or convalescent COVID-19. The sequenced material came from peripheral blood. The CDR3 is CASSLGGQGNTEAFF. CDR3 sequence (DNA): TGCGCCAGCAGCTTGGGGGGACAGGGGAACACTGAAGCTTTCTTT.